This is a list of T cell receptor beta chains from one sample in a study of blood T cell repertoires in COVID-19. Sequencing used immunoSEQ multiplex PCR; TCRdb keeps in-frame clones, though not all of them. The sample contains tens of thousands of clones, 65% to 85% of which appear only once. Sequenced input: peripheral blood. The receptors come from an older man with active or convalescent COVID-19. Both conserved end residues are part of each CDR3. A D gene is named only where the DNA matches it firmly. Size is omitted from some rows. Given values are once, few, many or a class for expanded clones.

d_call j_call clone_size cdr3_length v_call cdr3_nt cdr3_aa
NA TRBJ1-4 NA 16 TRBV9 TGTGCCAGCAGCGTAGACCCCAGGGGAACTAATGAAAAACTGTTTTTT CASSVDPRGTNEKLFF
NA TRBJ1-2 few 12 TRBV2 TGTGCCAGCAGTGAGTCGGGTGGGGGCTACACCTTC CASSESGGGYTF
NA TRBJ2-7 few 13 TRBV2 TGTGCCAGCAGAATTGAGCCGCTAAGCGAGCAGTACTTC CASRIEPLSEQYF
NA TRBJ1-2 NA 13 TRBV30 TGTGCCTGGAGTTACAGGGTTGACTATGGCTACACCTTC CAWSYRVDYGYTF
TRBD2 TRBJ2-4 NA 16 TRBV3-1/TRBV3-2 TGTGCCAGCAGCCAGACTAGCGGGGGGGCCTTAAACATTCAGTACTTC CASSQTSGGALNIQYF
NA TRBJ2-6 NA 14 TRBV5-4 TGTGCCAGCAGCTGGCGGTCTGGGGCCAACGTCCTGACTTTC CASSWRSGANVLTF
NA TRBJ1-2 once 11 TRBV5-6 TGTGCCAGCAGCTTTCCAGGGGGCTACACCTTC CASSFPGGYTF
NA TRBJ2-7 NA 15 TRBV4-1 TGCGCCAGCAGCCAAGAGGAGACAGGCCCCTACGAGCAGTACTTC CASSQEETGPYEQYF
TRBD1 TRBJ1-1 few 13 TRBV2 TGTGCCAGCAGCCGGGACAGCTACACTGAAGCTTTCTTT CASSRDSYTEAFF
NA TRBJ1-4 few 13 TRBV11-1 TGTGCCAGCAGCTCACACGTTAATGAAAAACTGTTTTTT CASSSHVNEKLFF
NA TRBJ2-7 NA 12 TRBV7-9 TGTGCCAGCGGGGCCAGCTCCTACGAGCAGTACTTC CASGASSYEQYF
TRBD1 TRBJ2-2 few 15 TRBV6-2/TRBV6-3 TGTGCCAGCAGTTACCGCGACAGGGATGTCGGGGAGCTGTTTTTT CASSYRDRDVGELFF
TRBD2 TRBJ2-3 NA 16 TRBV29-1 TGCAGCGTTCTTGGGACTAGCGGGGCTAGCACAGATACGCAGTATTTT CSVLGTSGASTDTQYF
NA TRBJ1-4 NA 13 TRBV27 TGTGCCAGCAGAACGATGGGGGGAGAAAAACTGTTTTTT CASRTMGGEKLFF
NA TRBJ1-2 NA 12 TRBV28 TGTGCCAGCAGTTTCTCAGGGTACGGCTACACCTTC CASSFSGYGYTF
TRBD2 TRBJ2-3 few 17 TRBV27 TGTGCCAGCAGTTGGGGTAGTCGGGGGGGGCCTTCAGATACGCAGTATTTT CASSWGSRGGPSDTQYF
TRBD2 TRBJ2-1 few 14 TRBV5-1 TGCGCCAGCAGCTCTAGCGGGGCATACAATGAGCAGTTCTTC CASSSSGAYNEQFF
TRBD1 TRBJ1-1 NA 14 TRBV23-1 TGCGCCAGCAGACCCTCCAGGGGGAGCTTTGCAGCTTTCTTT CASRPSRGSFAAFF
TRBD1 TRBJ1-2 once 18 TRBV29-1 TGCAGCGTCGCCGGCTTGGAGGACAGGGGTCGAGCTAACTATGGCTACACCTTC CSVAGLEDRGRANYGYTF
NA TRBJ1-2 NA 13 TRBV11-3 TGTGCCAGCAGCCCCAGATCCCGAGGTGGCTACACCTTC CASSPRSRGGYTF
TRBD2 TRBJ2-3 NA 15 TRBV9 TGTGCCAGCAGCGCGACTAGCGGAAACACAGATACGCAGTATTTT CASSATSGNTDTQYF
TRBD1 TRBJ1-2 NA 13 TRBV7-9 TGTGCCAGCAGCTGGGACAGGGGCTATGGCTACACCTTC CASSWDRGYGYTF
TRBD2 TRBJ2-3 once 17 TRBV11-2 TGTGCCAGCAGCTTATACACCGGGACTAGAGTTGACGATACGCAGTATTTT CASSLYTGTRVDDTQYF
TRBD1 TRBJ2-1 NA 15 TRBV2 TGTGCCAGCAGCTCGACAGGGAAATCCTACAATGAGCAGTTCTTC CASSSTGKSYNEQFF
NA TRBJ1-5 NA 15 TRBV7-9 TGTGCCAGCAGCCCCCCAGGGTCCCCCGGTCAGCCCCAGCATTTT CASSPPGSPGQPQHF
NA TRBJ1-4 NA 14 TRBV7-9 TGTGCCAGCAGCCCCGGTGGACCTTGGGAGGAACTGTTTTTT CASSPGGPWEELFF